This TCR beta chain emerged from a study of shared clonotypes between healthy human individuals (dated by TCRdb to the early 2020s). Study-level background: The cohort comprised a couple of women and a few men aged 18 to 49 years. To increase sequencing depth and limit assay-specific biases, different laboratories used diverse techniques to prepare libraries and sequence TCR repertoires. The study deeply sequenced blood TCR repertoires of five healthy adults to estimate repertoire size and the extent of clonotype sharing between individuals. For each donor, CD4 naive and CD4 memory were each given three plates, CD8 naive was given two plates, and CD8 memory was given one plate. Per donor, leukapheresis produced somewhere between about 0.85 and 10 billion PBMCs. What the research found in general, with its limitations: The genetic and exposure-history diversity represented was limited by the small number of donors. When four donors were compared, the shared fraction of clonotypes was roughly 4.8% for naive CD4, 3.5% for naive CD8, 2.3% for memory CD4, and approximately 0.4% for memory CD8. Sampling was restricted to blood, and TCR repertoires in tissues likely differ from the TCR repertoires found in blood. Pairwise subsampling indicated that sequencing depth was expected to affect the degree of clonotype sharing among donors. Incomplete sequencing was indicated by rarefaction of sorted-subset datasets, despite the large sequencing depth. Naive subsets generally had larger estimated clonotype richness than memory subsets did. Clonotypes shared by all four sorted-subset donors showed higher generation probabilities than non-shared clonotypes.

Based on the germline V gene, the CDR1 and CDR2 sequences are KGHSH and LQKENI. There are 13 amino acids in the CDR3, from cysteine to phenylalanine inclusive. Just CDR3 DNA is preserved here, 39 bases in frame from base 1. At the junction V is shortened by 3 bases and J by 6 bases, with 11 bases in between. In the case of this clone: What this receptor recognizes is not known. One base away there is no much larger clone; base qualities are not given.

Using the deep immunoSEQ assay, TCR CDR3 regions were amplified from genomic DNA by multiplex PCR. Extracted genomic DNA from each cell subset was distributed evenly across all wells of several immunoSEQ 96-well plates, and each plate was treated as a replicate. For sorted subsets, about 200 ng genomic DNA, equal to 30,000 or so T cell genomes, was loaded into each replicate PCR. The purified libraries were quantified using a Qubit 3.0 fluorometer, sized with a Bioanalyzer 2100, and then quantified again using the KAPA Library Quantification kit. Every immunoSEQ 96-well plate was sequenced on a dedicated single-read 150-cycle Illumina NextSeq 550 flow cell. The authors' analysis ran thus. Because the immunoSEQ output held only junctional sequences and lacked quality scores, the filtering could not match the filtering applied to full-length reads. Sequences were annotated with PyIR, a Python wrapper for IgBLAST v1.9, and V/J genes and CDR3 were assigned using IMGT germline references. Reads were filtered out if the reads had weak V/J assignments (E-value above 1e-6), no CDR3, stop codons, out-of-frame junctions, or ambiguous translated residues. A V3J clonotype was defined by an identical inferred V gene, J gene, and CDR3 amino acid sequence. Percentage overlap between repertoires was calculated by dividing the number of shared unique clonotypes by the size of the smaller repertoire. Richness of each repertoire was evaluated using RTK rarefaction, the Chao1 estimator, and Recon v2.1 estimates of unobserved clonotypes. For all TCRbeta clonotypes obtained by the gDNA method from a handful of donors, generation probabilities were computed with OLGA. Drawn from immuneACCESS, this table holds only the in-frame rearrangements with V and J called that TCRdb kept. Clones are partly lost; checked studies trace under half to an unresolved V gene and leave the rest unexplained. Clone size and the V and J calls come from that table; the DNA yielded D and trimming. The sample table shows about 2.3 million clones, and 80% to 95% are seen once. Together, the top ten hold 0.3% to 0.45% of the sample.

Healthy HIV-negative adults with no recently reported acute infections or vaccinations were included as donors. Every donor was a Caucasian adult residing in Nashville, Tennessee, USA. CD4+ T cells were enriched by magnetic negative selection, after which naive cells were positively selected on CD45RA and the negative fraction was taken as the memory subset. Blood was obtained by leukapheresis, after which PBMCs were separated by Ficoll-Histopaque density gradient centrifugation and cryopreserved in liquid nitrogen vapor phase. Analytical flow cytometry was used to check the purity and quantity of every magnetically sorted T cell population. From each sorted fraction, genomic DNA was isolated and quantified by UV absorbance on a Nanodrop 2000c.

The sequenced sample consisted of naive CD4+ T cells from PBMCs. According to the study, the label for this sample's cell subset or site signals: CD45RA+ positively selected. Rearrangement joined TRBV18 to TRBJ1-2; 6 matching bases give a weak D call of TRBD1. The sequence was collected from a man aged 18 to 29 in good health. Some clones in this sample may be carry-over from other donors' samples. The CDR3 in this case is CASSPGQSNGYTF. The bases read TGTGCCAGCTCACCGGGACAAAGCAATGGCTACACCTTC. With the rest looked up from the reference TRBV18 and TRBJ1-2 genes rather than sequenced, the full variable domain is NAGVMQNPRHLVRRRGQEARLRCSPMKGHSHVYWYRQLPEEGLKFMVYLQKENIIDESGMPKERFSAEFPKEGPSILRIQQVVRGDSAAYFCASSPGQSNGYTFGSGTRLTVV.